These 27 T cell receptor beta chains originate from one sample sequenced in a study of PD-1 blockade in classical Hodgkin lymphoma. Assay used: immunoSEQ multiplex PCR; TCRdb lists only in-frame clones, some missing. The sample lists 80,000 to 100,000 clones, more than 80% seen once, with roughly 15% in the top ten. Relapse after autologous stem cell transplantation occurred in every patient, and brentuximab vedotin exposure varied. Source: peripheral blood mononuclear cells (PBMCs), taken before the second cycle of nivolumab. Receptors were obtained from a human donor with classical Hodgkin lymphoma.

In this sample, this clone turned up a few times. The chain employs TRBV6-1 and TRBJ1-1; possibly TRBD1 for D (5 bases). CDR3 length: 14 residues. V was clipped by 1 base and J by 1 base, with 7 bases between them. CDR1 MNHNS and CDR2 SASEGT come from the germline V gene. CDR3 protein: CASSEGTPNTEAFF. The CDR3 nucleotides read TGTGCCAGCAGTGAAGGGACACCGAACACTGAAGCTTTCTTT.

This clone was recorded a few times. The chain has TRBV7-2 and TRBJ2-5; the D is unclear. V was cut by 1 base and J by 5 bases, with 8 bases left in between. CDR3 length: 13 amino acids. From germline, CDR1 is SGHTA and CDR2 FQGNSA. The CDR3, as DNA: TGTGCCAGCAGCTTAGTTTGGCGGGAGACCCAGTACTTC. Its protein is CASSLVWRETQYF.

This clone has just a few counts. The CDR3 coding sequence is TGTGCCAGCAGCCAAGACCGACAGGCCTTTGGGGGCTACACCTTC. Protein product: CASSQDRQAFGGYTF. This sequence joins TRBV14 and TRBJ1-2, with D perhaps TRBD1 (6 bases). The length of the CDR3 is 15 residues. Germline lookup yields CDR1 SGHDN and CDR2 FVKESK. With 0 bases removed from V and 8 bases from J, the gap between germline ends came to 16 bases.

The rearrangement uses TRBV7-2 and TRBJ2-3, with 8 bases aligning to TRBD1. The germline CDR1 and CDR2 sequences are SGHTA and FQGNSA. CDR3 size: 15 residues. Unmatched junction bases numbered 10, after V lost 7 bases and J lost 4 bases. CDR3 DNA: TGTGCCAGCACCCTAGACAGGGGTAGCCCAGATACGCAGTATTTT. This sequence encodes CASTLDRGSPDTQYF.

This chain uses TRBV6-4 with TRBJ2-1, with TRBD2 matching over 13 bases. Germline V gene data show CDR1 as MRHNA and CDR2 as SNTAGT. V was pared by 5 bases and J by 8 bases, with 6 bases of the junction left unmatched. The length of the CDR3 is 15 residues. This CDR3 is CASSPGLAGVYEQFF. The DNA for the CDR3 is TGTGCCAGCAGTCCCGGACTAGCGGGAGTATATGAGCAGTTCTTC.

This clone was observed once. V and J are TRBV6-1 and TRBJ1-5; 7 positions match TRBD1. The CDR3 extends over 14 amino acids. Trimming removed 4 bases from V and 2 bases from J; junction bases left unmatched: 2. Germline-derived CDR1 and CDR2 are MNHNS and SASEGT. In DNA, the CDR3 is TGTGCCAGCAGTGCAGACAGGGGCAATCAGCCCCAGCATTTT. Translation gives CASSADRGNQPQHF.

The rearrangement joins TRBV5-6 to TRBJ2-3, with 7 bases lining up with TRBD2. The CDR3 extends over 14 amino acids. CDR1 and CDR2 (germline): SGHDT, YYEEEE. V trimming: 0 bases; J trimming: 6 bases; junction bases outside the gene matches: 4. Written as DNA, the CDR3 is TGTGCCAGCAGCTTGGGCGCGGGAGCCGATACGCAGTATTTT. It is translated as CASSLGAGADTQYF.

The count of this clone is one. The chain links TRBV7-9 to TRBJ1-1; 7 bases are a match to TRBD1. CDR3 length: 14 amino acids. CDR1 is SEHNR and CDR2 is FQNEAQ in the germline V gene (reference sequence). Unmatched junction bases numbered 1, after V lost 0 bases and J lost 3 bases. The CDR3 nucleotides read TGTGCCAGCAGCTTAGCTCAGGGGGACACTGAAGCTTTCTTT. Its translation is CASSLAQGDTEAFF.

The chain combines TRBV19 with TRBJ1-1; a weak D match, TRBD1 (6 bases). V was pared by 3 bases and J by 3 bases, with 11 bases between. CDR1 and CDR2 (germline): LNHDA, SQIVND (reference sequence). This CDR3 comprises 14 residues. CDR3: CASSIGQGYTEAFF. Here the CDR3 DNA reads TGTGCCAGTAGTATTGGGCAGGGGTACACTGAAGCTTTCTTT.

This clone was seen a single time. This chain uses TRBV18 with TRBJ2-2; 12 nucleotides agree with TRBD2. V was pared by 3 bases and J by 5 bases, with 4 bases of the junction left unmatched. The germline CDR1 and CDR2 sequences are KGHSH and LQKENI. The length of the CDR3 is 16 residues. The CDR3, as DNA: TGTGCCAGCTCACCGACTAGCGGGAGATTGACCGGGGAGCTGTTTTTT. It translates to CASSPTSGRLTGELFF.

The rearrangement joins TRBV6-1 to TRBJ1-5; no firm D call. The CDR3 totals 15 residues. Trimming removed 0 bases from V and 1 base from J, with 7 bases in between. Germline CDR1 MNHNS, CDR2 SASEGT. CDR3 loop: CASSEAGESNQPQHF. The CDR3 bases are TGTGCCAGCAGTGAAGCAGGCGAGAGCAATCAGCCCCAGCATTTT.

The V gene is TRBV6-1, the J gene TRBJ2-1; TRBD2 aligns across 10 bases. This CDR3 region has 18 residues. Germline V gene sequence: CDR1 MNHNS, CDR2 SASEGT. Trimming took 0 bases from V and 5 from J; bases not matched to a gene: 10. In DNA, the CDR3 is TGTGCCAGCAGTGAAGCTAGGGGGGGGACTAGCGATAACAATGAGCAGTTCTTC. This gives the protein CASSEARGGTSDNNEQFF.

This clone showed up just once. This chain links TRBV9 with TRBJ1-2; D unclear. The CDR3 is made up of 16 amino acids. Per germline, CDR1 SGDLS and CDR2 YYNGEE. V was clipped by 0 bases and J by 6 bases, with 18 bases between them. Written as DNA, the CDR3 is TGTGCCAGCAGCGTAGCGAGCCAGGACCTCCTTAATGGCTACACCTTC. Translating gives CASSVASQDLLNGYTF.

The chain recombines TRBV9 with TRBJ2-7; D might be TRBD2 (6 bases). This CDR3 has 14 amino acids. CDR1 and CDR2 from the germline V gene are SGDLS and YYNGEE. Trimming stripped 4 bases from V and 2 bases from J, with 13 bases between. The CDR3 sequence: CASSPPGLPYEQYF. CDR3 DNA: TGTGCCAGCAGCCCCCCGGGACTCCCCTACGAGCAGTACTTC.

Worth noting for this clone: The same CDR3 arises from other DNA sequences in this sample as well. V usage is TRBV19 and J usage is TRBJ2-1; D is possibly TRBD2 (6 bases). Germline V lookup: CDR1 LNHDA, CDR2 SQIVND (reference sequence). CDR3 length: 14 amino acids. The ends were cut back, 3 bases at V and 4 bases at J, with 10 bases in the middle. The CDR3 DNA sequence: TGTGCCAGTAGTATTGCGGGGCTATACAATGAGCAGTTCTTC. Its protein product is CASSIAGLYNEQFF. Supplemented by reference TRBV19 and TRBJ2-1, the full variable domain reads DGGITQSPKYLFRKEGQNVTLSCEQNLNHDAMYWYRQDPGQGLRLIYYSQIVNDFQKGDIAEGYSVSREKKESFPLTVTSAQKNPTAFYLCASSIAGLYNEQFFGPGTRLTVL.

This rearrangement joins TRBV19 to TRBJ1-1; D may be TRBD1 (5 bases). From germline, CDR1 is LNHDA and CDR2 SQIVND (reference sequence). The CDR3 sequence is 17 residues long. With 6 bases removed from V and 1 base from J, the gap between germline ends came to 21 bases. The CDR3 DNA is TGTGCCAGTAGCCCCTCTCAAGGGACGAGGAGGAACACTGAAGCTTTCTTT. Amino acids: CASSPSQGTRRNTEAFF.

The chain couples TRBV5-4 to TRBJ2-1; tentatively, D is TRBD1 or TRBD2 (6 bases each). Germline V lookup: CDR1 SGHNT, CDR2 YYREEE (reference sequence). V lost 4 bases and J lost 6, with 14 bases in between. The CDR3 has 14 amino acids. CDR3 in amino acids: CASSVGGGLNEQFF. The CDR3 DNA sequence: TGTGCCAGCAGCGTCGGAGGGGGACTCAATGAGCAGTTCTTC.

The chain recombines TRBV6-5 with TRBJ2-7, with 10 positions matching TRBD1. This CDR3 comprises 15 residues. The V gene end was trimmed by 0 bases and the J gene end by 6 bases; junction bases not matched to a gene: 5. Looked up from germline, CDR1 is MNHEY and CDR2 is SVGAGI. CDR3 loop: CASSYSGTGDFEQYF. DNA for the CDR3: TGTGCCAGCAGTTACTCCGGGACAGGGGATTTCGAGCAGTACTTC.

The CDR3 reads CASSRDFRNEKLFF. DNA for the CDR3: TGCGCCAGCAGCCGGGACTTTAGGAATGAAAAACTGTTTTTT. V is TRBV5-1 and J is TRBJ1-4; possible D gene TRBD1, 5 bases. V was trimmed by 4 bases and J by 5 bases, leaving 12 bases between them. The CDR3 loop spans 14 amino acids. The germline gives CDR1 SGHRS, CDR2 YFSETQ.

This chain joins TRBV5-1 and TRBJ1-1, with D maybe TRBD1 (5 bases). The V gene's germline CDR1 is SGHRS and CDR2 YFSETQ. The CDR3 is 16 residues long. V lost 5 bases, J lost 0 bases, and 17 bases lay in between. Here the CDR3 DNA reads TGCGCCAGCAGTTTTAGTTCGGGGCTCATGAACACTGAAGCTTTCTTT. Residues: CASSFSSGLMNTEAFF.

V is TRBV7-2 and J is TRBJ1-1; D call uncertain. The CDR3 runs to 15 residues. Trimming took off 2 bases at V and 2 bases at J, with 12 bases between the two ends. From germline, CDR1 is SGHTA and CDR2 FQGNSA. CDR3 amino acids: CASSLLPLLNTEAFF. The CDR3 DNA sequence: TGTGCCAGCAGCTTATTGCCCCTCCTAAACACTGAAGCTTTCTTT.

This sequence joins TRBV9 and TRBJ2-3; D assignment may be TRBD1 or TRBD2 (5 bases each). Trimming cost V 4 bases and J 0 bases, with 9 bases left between them. This CDR3 comprises 14 residues. The V gene's germline CDR1 is SGDLS and CDR2 YYNGEE. The CDR3 sequence is CASSIRDSTDTQYF. The CDR3 DNA is TGTGCCAGCAGCATCAGGGACAGCACAGATACGCAGTATTTT.

J is TRBJ2-2 and V is TRBV19, with 7 bases fitting TRBD1. Germline CDR1 and CDR2: LNHDA and SQIVND (reference sequence). The CDR3 contains 14 residues. Unmatched junction bases numbered 2, after V lost 4 bases and J lost 3 bases. The CDR3 DNA reads as TGTGCCAGTAGTACGGGACAGCACACCGGGGAGCTGTTTTTT. This sequence encodes CASSTGQHTGELFF.

This clone has only one observation. The J gene is TRBJ1-2, the V gene TRBV6-1; D unclear. The CDR3 runs to 14 residues. Germline CDR1 is MNHNS and CDR2 is SASEGT. The germline V and J ends were trimmed by 1 base and 5 bases, with 11 bases remaining between them. The CDR3 sequence is CASSEGRGGYGYTF. The CDR3 DNA reads TGTGCCAGCAGTGAAGGGAGAGGAGGGTATGGCTACACCTTC.

This chain links TRBV6-1 with TRBJ1-1; no clear D gene. V lost 6 bases and J lost 4, with 12 bases in between. The CDR3 is 13 residues long. Per the germline V gene, CDR1 is MNHNS and CDR2 is SASEGT. CDR3 coding DNA: TGTGCCAGCAGCCGGGAGTCGGGCACTGAAGCTTTCTTT. Translated: CASSRESGTEAFF.

The genes are TRBV7-2 and TRBJ2-7; no reliable D call. CDR3 size: 13 residues. Between the trimmed V and J ends, which lost 5 bases and 9 bases, there was a span of 17 bases. CDR1 is SGHTA and CDR2 is FQGNSA in the germline V gene. Here the CDR3 reads CASSQAPATPQYF. CDR3 coding DNA: TGTGCCAGCAGCCAGGCGCCCGCGACACCGCAGTACTTC.

The V call is TRBV25-1, the J call TRBJ2-5; D may correspond to TRBD1 or TRBD2 (5 bases each). The CDR3 is 14 residues long. Germline V gene data show CDR1 as MGHDK and CDR2 as SYGVNS. V dropped 3 bases and J dropped 4 bases, with 12 bases sitting between them. CDR3 in DNA: TGTGCCAGCAGTGATCCGGGGCCCTCAGAGACCCAGTACTTC. Translating gives CASSDPGPSETQYF.